These 18 T cell receptor beta chains share one sample of origin, sequenced in a study of PD-L1 blockade in urothelial cancer. The time point was: pretreatment peripheral blood. The repertoire was sequenced with immunoSEQ multiplex PCR; TCRdb's copy has only in-frame clones and lacks some. The sample has 130,000 or so clones, 65% to 85% seen once. Sequenced material: PBMCs, taken around atezolizumab (anti-PD-L1) treatment. The receptors were gathered from a man in his fifties or sixties with urothelial cancer.

The genes are TRBV19 and TRBJ1-5; tentative D call: TRBD1 (5 bases). The V and J ends lost 5 bases and 4 bases respectively, with 12 bases between them. From germline, CDR1 is LNHDA and CDR2 SQIVND (reference sequence). The CDR3 is 14 amino acids. This CDR3 is CASSEARENQPQHF. The CDR3 bases are TGTGCCAGTAGTGAAGCCAGGGAAAATCAGCCCCAGCATTTT.

V usage is TRBV5-6 and J usage is TRBJ1-2; no reliable D call. The CDR3 is made up of 16 amino acids. Trimming removed 0 bases at V and 3 bases at J, with 15 bases between. CDR1 is SGHDT and CDR2 is YYEEEE in the germline V gene. The CDR3 loop is CASSLGGSPTDYGYTF. The CDR3 DNA follows: TGTGCCAGCAGCTTGGGAGGCTCCCCAACGGACTATGGCTACACCTTC.

This clone was recorded at least ten times. V and J are TRBV28 and TRBJ2-1; D perhaps matches TRBD1 (6 bases). Deletions cut 5 bases from V and 4 bases from J, with 9 bases between. Looked up from germline, CDR1 is MDHEN and CDR2 is SYDVKM. The CDR3 has 13 amino acids. The CDR3 spells CASSPGQYNEQFF. For the CDR3, the DNA is TGTGCCAGCAGTCCTGGACAGTACAATGAGCAGTTCTTC.

The CDR3 loop reads CSVDGAGELFF. The CDR3 DNA sequence: TGCAGCGTTGACGGGGCCGGGGAGCTGTTTTTT. The V gene is TRBV29-1, the J gene TRBJ2-2, with D tentatively TRBD2 (5 bases). The CDR3 is 11 residues long. Germline CDR1 is SQVTM and CDR2 is ANQGSEA. V lost 3 bases to trimming and J lost 6 bases, with 5 bases between them.

V gene TRBV7-2 combines with J gene TRBJ2-1; 7 bases are a match to TRBD2. Trimming cost V 1 base and J 13 bases; bases outside gene matches: 4. CDR1 SGHTA and CDR2 FQGNSA come from the germline V gene. There are 12 residues in the CDR3. The CDR3 protein is CASSLERDGQFF. CDR3 in DNA: TGTGCCAGCAGCTTAGAGCGGGATGGTCAGTTCTTC.

This clone has a single count. This chain uses TRBV7-9 with TRBJ2-5, with a weak D call TRBD2 (5 bases). V was shortened by 1 base and J by 1 base, with 7 bases between the two germline ends. CDR3 size: 14 residues. Per the germline V gene, CDR1 is SEHNR and CDR2 is FQNEAQ (reference sequence). CDR3 region: CASSLVSGQETQYF. DNA of the CDR3: TGTGCCAGCAGCTTAGTGAGCGGCCAAGAGACCCAGTACTTC.

The chain uses TRBV28 and TRBJ2-6; D is unresolved. V dropped 6 bases and J dropped 0 bases, with 9 bases sitting between them. The CDR3 is 15 residues long. The V gene's germline CDR1 is MDHEN and CDR2 SYDVKM. The CDR3 sequence: CASSPASSGANVLTF. The CDR3 bases are TGTGCCAGCAGCCCCGCGTCCTCTGGGGCCAACGTCCTGACTTTC.

Only a few counts were recorded for this clone. The chain couples TRBV21-1 to TRBJ2-7; TRBD1 reflects the table's D call only, with no check against the DNA. TRBV21-1 is described as a pseudogene. There are 17 residues in the CDR3. This CDR3 is CASSKVCRDRGPDEQYF. The CDR3 bases are TGTGCCAGCAGCAAAGTGTGTAGGGACAGGGGTCCGGACGAGCAGTACTTC.

This clone was detected a few times. The chain combines TRBV5-1 with TRBJ1-1; 8 nucleotides align to TRBD1. The germline gives CDR1 SGHRS, CDR2 YFSETQ. There are 15 residues in the CDR3. The V and J ends lost 4 bases and 4 bases, in that order; junction bases with no gene match: 9. The CDR3 loop reads CASSPGDTGGTEAFF. For the CDR3, the DNA is TGCGCCAGCAGCCCGGGGGATACAGGGGGCACTGAAGCTTTCTTT.

The rearrangement links TRBV2 to TRBJ2-4, with 7 bases identical to TRBD1. The V gene's germline CDR1 is SNHLY and CDR2 FYNNEI. The V and J ends lost 6 bases and 1 base, in that order; junction bases with no gene match: 15. This CDR3 region has 18 residues. Here the CDR3 DNA reads TGTGCCAGCAGACCCGGGACAGCGAGTATTGGGGCCAAAAACATTCAGTACTTC. It is translated as CASRPGTASIGAKNIQYF.

This rearrangement joins TRBV9 to TRBJ2-1, with 9 nucleotides matching TRBD1. V shed 6 bases and J 4 bases; nucleotides not matched to a gene: 8. The CDR3 contains 15 residues. Germline values: CDR1 SGDLS, CDR2 YYNGEE. Here the CDR3 DNA reads TGTGCCAGCACCAAATCGGGACAGGGTTACAATGAGCAGTTCTTC. Residues: CASTKSGQGYNEQFF.

The chain joins TRBV6-5 to TRBJ2-7; TRBD1 matches 11 bases. This CDR3 comprises 13 residues. Per germline, CDR1 MNHEY and CDR2 SVGAGI. V was clipped by 7 bases and J by 6 bases; unmatched bases: 5. CDR3 region: CASTRTGGSEQYF. The CDR3 nucleotides are TGTGCCAGCACCCGGACAGGGGGCTCCGAGCAGTACTTC.

The rearrangement uses TRBV15 and TRBJ2-1, with TRBD1 matching over 7 bases. This CDR3 is 16 amino acids long. CDR1 LNHNV and CDR2 YYDKDF come from the germline V gene (reference sequence). Trimming took 4 bases from V and 6 from J; bases not matched to a gene: 12. The CDR3, as DNA: TGTGCCACCAGCACAAAAAGAGACGGGACAGTCAATGAGCAGTTCTTC. Amino acid sequence: CATSTKRDGTVNEQFF.

The chain couples TRBV7-9 to TRBJ2-7; 13 bases match TRBD2. The CDR3 runs to 17 residues. Germline assignment: CDR1 SEHNR and CDR2 FQNEAQ (reference sequence). Trimming removed 3 bases from V and 2 bases from J; junction bases left unmatched: 7. The CDR3 loop is CASSFGLAGEPAYEQYF. The CDR3, as DNA: TGTGCCAGCAGCTTCGGACTAGCGGGAGAACCGGCCTACGAGCAGTACTTC.

This clone turned up a few times. This chain connects TRBV5-1 to TRBJ2-7, with TRBD2 matching over 13 bases. Germline CDR1 SGHRS, CDR2 YFSETQ. V shed 5 bases and J 3 bases; nucleotides not matched to a gene: 2. CDR3 length: 14 amino acids. In DNA form, the CDR3 reads TGCGCCAGCAGTTGGACTAGCGGGAGCTACGAGCAGTACTTC. Residues: CASSWTSGSYEQYF.

The V and J genes are TRBV14 and TRBJ2-6; 7 bases map to TRBD1. Germline V gene data show CDR1 as SGHDN and CDR2 as FVKESK. The CDR3 runs to 15 residues. Trimming took 3 bases from V and 2 from J; bases not matched to a gene: 1. CDR3 nucleotide sequence: TGTGCCAGCAGCCACGGGACAGCTGGGGCCAACGTCCTGACTTTC. This translates into CASSHGTAGANVLTF.

The J gene is TRBJ1-2, the V gene TRBV7-8; 7 nucleotides align to TRBD1. Losses at the gene ends were 4 bases for V and 8 bases for J; bases not matched to a gene: 16. Germline V gives CDR1 SGHVS, CDR2 FQNEAQ. This CDR3 has 16 amino acids. CDR3 amino acids: CASSSAKGTATLGYTF. CDR3 bases: TGTGCCAGCAGCTCAGCGAAAGGGACAGCCACGCTCGGCTACACCTTC. Complete variable domain (other parts from reference TRBV7-8 and TRBJ1-2): GAGVSQSPRYKVAKRGQDVALRCDPISGHVSLFWYQQALGQGPEFLTYFQNEAQLDKSGLPSDRFFAERPEGSVSTLKIQRTQQEDSAVYLCASSSAKGTATLGYTFGSGTRLTVV.

The chain employs TRBV9 and TRBJ1-2, with D maybe TRBD1 (6 bases). The germline CDR1 and CDR2 sequences are SGDLS and YYNGEE. The CDR3 length is 15 residues. V was trimmed by 6 bases and J by 3 bases, leaving 18 bases between them. In DNA, the CDR3 is TGTGCCAGCACCCGGGGGGGCGTGGGTGACTATGGCTACACCTTC. Protein product: CASTRGGVGDYGYTF.